What follows are 13 T cell receptor beta chains derived from one specimen sequenced in a study of T-cell reconstitution after alpha-beta-depleted transplantation in children. The TCRbeta library was prepared with unique molecular identifiers. MiXCR, run by TCRdb on the PCR reads, gives a single entry per CDR3 protein. The repertoire holds about 98,000 distinct CDR3 sequences, with more than 20% as singletons. The material sequenced was PBMCs, taken before TCRalphabeta/CD19-depleted stem cell transplant. These receptor sequences come from a boy aged 2 to 10 with acute lymphoblastic leukemia, due to receive a stem cell transplant.

The V gene is TRBV20-1, the J gene TRBJ2-7; a possible D gene is TRBD1 (6 bases). Germline lookup yields CDR1 DFQATT and CDR2 SNEGSKA (reference sequence). V dropped 6 bases and J dropped 4 bases, with 19 bases sitting between them. The CDR3 has 14 residues. This CDR3 reads CSASGQLHLYEQYF. The CDR3 nucleotides are TGCAGTGCCTCCGGACAGTTACATTTGTACGAGCAGTACTTC.

This clonotype has just a few counts. The J gene is TRBJ2-7, the V gene TRBV15, with TRBD1 matching over 7 bases. Germline V gene data show CDR1 as LNHNV and CDR2 as YYDKDF (reference sequence). V trimming: 0 bases; J trimming: 6 bases; junction bases outside the gene matches: 5. This CDR3 is built from 14 residues. Here the CDR3 reads CATSRDRGNFEQYF. CDR3 nucleotide sequence: TGTGCCACCAGCAGAGACAGGGGGAACTTCGAGCAGTACTTC.

This clonotype was found a few times. The chain carries TRBV10-3 and TRBJ1-1, with D unresolved. Trimming removed 3 bases at V and 1 base at J, with 9 bases between. Germline lookup yields CDR1 ENHRY and CDR2 SYGVKD. The CDR3 length is 14 residues. This CDR3 reads CAISDGPWNTEAFF. The CDR3 DNA reads TGTGCCATCAGTGATGGGCCTTGGAACACTGAAGCTTTCTTT.

The CDR3 DNA is TGTGCCAGCTCACCACCGACAGTACTAGCCAAAAACATTCAGTACTTC. It encodes CASSPPTVLAKNIQYF. This rearrangement joins TRBV18 to TRBJ2-4; D possibly corresponds to TRBD1 (5 bases). V gave up 0 bases and J gave up 0 bases, with 9 bases separating them. From germline, CDR1 is KGHSH and CDR2 LQKENI. The CDR3 contains 16 residues.

This clonotype was counted many times. The chain combines TRBV25-1 with TRBJ2-2; possibly TRBD1 for D (5 bases). Trimming stripped 0 bases from V and 3 bases from J, with 5 bases between. CDR1 and CDR2 (germline): MGHDK, SYGVNS. The CDR3 sequence is 14 residues long. CDR3 residues: CASSEYRDTGELFF. Here the CDR3 DNA reads TGTGCCAGCAGTGAATACAGGGACACCGGGGAGCTGTTTTTT.

The chain couples TRBV10-2 to TRBJ2-2; 9 bases match TRBD2. In germline, CDR1 is WSHSY, CDR2 SAAADI. Losses at the gene ends were 6 bases for V and 6 bases for J; bases not matched to a gene: 14. CDR3 length: 17 residues. This CDR3 reads CASSGPPSGAPPGELFF. CDR3 bases: TGCGCCAGCAGCGGACCCCCTAGCGGGGCCCCCCCCGGGGAGCTGTTTTTT.

This clonotype has a count of ten or more. The rearrangement joins TRBV9 to TRBJ2-7; 8 bases align to TRBD1. Germline loops: CDR1 SGDLS, CDR2 YYNGEE. V shed 3 bases, J shed 0 bases, and the junction held 2 bases outside the gene matches. The length of the CDR3 is 14 residues. CDR3 residues: CASSGQGNSYEQYF. The CDR3 region has the DNA TGTGCCAGCAGCGGACAGGGGAACTCCTACGAGCAGTACTTC.

In its sample, this clonotype was seen a few times. The chain recombines TRBV5-1 with TRBJ1-2; no firm D call. This CDR3 spans 14 amino acids. Per germline, CDR1 SGHRS and CDR2 YFSETQ. V lost 0 bases and J lost 6, with 12 bases in between. The CDR3 here is CASSLDPRADGYTF. Here the CDR3 DNA reads TGCGCCAGCAGCTTGGACCCTCGGGCGGATGGCTACACCTTC.

In its sample, this clonotype was seen a few times. The V call is TRBV15, the J call TRBJ2-7; 9 bases map to TRBD1. Looked up from germline, CDR1 is LNHNV and CDR2 is YYDKDF (reference sequence). V dropped 0 bases and J dropped 3; count of bases not matched to a gene: 9. The CDR3 contains 17 residues. In nucleotides, the CDR3 is TGTGCCACCAGCAGAGATATTGGACAGGGGATCGGCTACGAGCAGTACTTC. It encodes CATSRDIGQGIGYEQYF. The variable domain in full, with the rest retrieved from reference TRBV15 and TRBJ2-7, is DAMVIQNPRYQVTQFGKPVTLSCSQTLNHNVMYWYQQKSSQAPKLLFHYYDKDFNNEADTPDNFQSRRPNTSFCFLDIRSPGLGDTAMYLCATSRDIGQGIGYEQYFGPGTRLTVT.

This clonotype was observed many times. This sequence joins TRBV5-1 and TRBJ2-7; TRBD1 aligns across 12 bases. Unmatched junction bases numbered 9, after V lost 2 bases and J lost 0 bases. CDR1 is SGHRS, CDR2 YFSETQ, per germline. The CDR3 has 18 amino acids. CDR3 in amino acids: CASSLLWGQGASSYEQYF. The CDR3 coding sequence is TGCGCCAGCAGCTTACTCTGGGGACAGGGGGCCAGCTCCTACGAGCAGTACTTC.

The V and J genes are TRBV7-4 and TRBJ2-1; the D gene is possibly TRBD1 (5 bases). Trimming shortened V by 7 bases and J by 6 bases, and 25 bases separated the two germline ends. CDR1 and CDR2 from the germline V gene are SGHVT and SQSDAQ. The CDR3 contains 17 residues. This CDR3 is CASTKERHGAYRNEQFF. As DNA, the CDR3 is TGTGCCAGCACCAAAGAGAGACATGGGGCCTATCGCAATGAGCAGTTCTTC.

In this sample, this clonotype is medium-sized. The rearrangement uses TRBV7-8 and TRBJ1-5, with 9 positions matching TRBD1. The CDR3 consists of 14 residues. CDR1 is SGHVS and CDR2 is FQNEAQ in the germline V gene. Trimming took 5 bases from V and 7 from J; bases not matched to a gene: 6. CDR3 residues: CASSLRQGEQPQHF. CDR3 nucleotide sequence: TGTGCCAGCAGCCTCCGACAGGGGGAGCAGCCCCAGCATTTT.

The chain employs TRBV11-2 and TRBJ2-3; 9 nucleotides match TRBD2. The V gene end was trimmed by 3 bases and the J gene end by 2 bases; junction bases not matched to a gene: 6. Germline values: CDR1 SGHAT, CDR2 FQNNGV. The CDR3 covers 16 residues. CDR3 in amino acids: CASSFLAGVATDTQYF. The CDR3 DNA reads as TGTGCCAGCAGCTTCTTAGCGGGAGTGGCCACAGATACGCAGTATTTT.